A selection of T cell receptor beta chains follows, all from one sample in a study of T cells in Graves' hyperthyroidism and ophthalmopathy. TCRdb reanalysed the multiplex PCR reads using MiXCR and keeps one entry per CDR3 protein. The sample yields 560,000 or so distinct CDR3 sequences, around 20% seen once. Sequencing input: blood. These receptor sequences come from a man aged 40-55 years with Graves' ophthalmopathy. CDR3s include the opening cysteine and the closing phenylalanine or tryptophan. A D gene is named only where the DNA matches it firmly. Only some rows state a clone size, as once, few, many or a class for expanded clones.

abundance	d_gene	v_gene	j_gene	CDR3nt	CDR3aa
.	TRBD1	TRBV7-2	TRBJ2-1	TGTGCCAGCAGCTTAATGGGACAGGGCACTGAGCAGTTCTTC	CASSLMGQGTEQFF
.	.	TRBV2	TRBJ2-5	TGTGCCAGCAATTACGCCTCCCAAGAGACCCAGTACTTC	CASNYASQETQYF
few	.	TRBV28	TRBJ1-2	TGTGCCAGCAGCCTGCCTACAGGCCACTATGGCTACACCTTC	CASSLPTGHYGYTF
.	.	TRBV27	TRBJ1-1	TGTGCCAGCAGTCCACTAGCGGGGGCAGGGAGGGAAACGAACACTGAAGCTTTCTTT	CASSPLAGAGRETNTEAFF
many	TRBD1	TRBV28	TRBJ2-5	TGTGCCAGCAGTACGACAGGGGCTATTGTGGAGACCCAGTACTTC	CASSTTGAIVETQYF
many	.	TRBV6-5	TRBJ2-7	TGTGCCAGCAGTTACCTCGCAGGGTCCTACGAGCAGTACTTC	CASSYLAGSYEQYF
many	.	TRBV28	TRBJ2-7	TGTGCCAGCAGTTTACGAGCGGCGAAGGGGTACGAGCAGTACTTC	CASSLRAAKGYEQYF
few	.	TRBV5-4	TRBJ2-5	TGTGCCAGCAGCTTGGGCGGGGGAAAACAGGGGATGGAGACCCAGTACTTC	CASSLGGGKQGMETQYF
few	.	TRBV6-1	TRBJ1-1	TGTGCCAGCAACTTTCCGAACACTGAAGCTTTCTTT	CASNFPNTEAFF
few	.	TRBV27	TRBJ2-3	TGTGCCAGCAGTCCGCGACAGTACACAGATACGCAGTATTTT	CASSPRQYTDTQYF
.	TRBD2	TRBV20-1	TRBJ2-1	TGCAGTGCTCTAGCGGGGGGGCTCGATGAGCAGTTCTTC	CSALAGGLDEQFF
once	.	TRBV20-1	TRBJ2-2	TGCAGTGCTAGAGATCTGATAGGGGGAGGGTACACCGGGGAGCTGTTTTTT	CSARDLIGGGYTGELFF
many	.	TRBV7-9	TRBJ2-5	TGTGCCAGCAGCCTACTGACAGAGACCCAGTACTTC	CASSLLTETQYF
many	TRBD1	TRBV6-6	TRBJ2-7	TGTGCCAGCAGTTACCAGGACAGGGGAGGCCACGAGCAGTACTTC	CASSYQDRGGHEQYF
.	TRBD1	TRBV9	TRBJ2-7	TGTGCCAGCAGCCCCCGGACAGGGTCAACCCCCGCTTACGAGCAGTACTTC	CASSPRTGSTPAYEQYF
few	TRBD2	TRBV20-1	TRBJ2-1	TGCAGTGCAAAGGGACTAGTGGGCTACAATGAGCAGTTCTTC	CSAKGLVGYNEQFF
.	TRBD2	TRBV5-1	TRBJ2-1	TGCGCCAGCAGCAAAGAGACGGCGGGAGGGCCGTGGGAGCAGTTCTTC	CASSKETAGGPWEQFF